Shown below are 14 T cell receptor beta chains from a single sample sequenced in a study of identical twins (dated by TCRdb to the mid-2010s). Library preparation was by 5' RACE. TCRdb shows the sequencer as Illumina HiSeq 2000. TCRdb ran its own pipeline on the public reads, namely fastp trimming at Q25 and MiXCR clone calling, and kept in-frame beta chains. One record per CDR3 amino acid sequence lists the most common genes and DNA. Recorded for this sample are around 280,000 distinct CDR3 sequences; roughly 8.6% of them occurred a single time. Around 2.1% of the sample is in the top ten clones. These same records also appear under a second study, on yellow fever vaccine responses in identical twins.

Sequencing used memory (CD45RO+) T cells sorted from blood. This specimen's cell subset or site label, per the study, means: CD45RO+ enriched T cells. All receptors come from a woman aged 18-29 years in good health.

The chain is built from TRBV3-1 and TRBJ1-1; no reliable D call. Per germline, CDR1 LGHDT and CDR2 YNNKEL (reference sequence). Deletions cut 1 base from V and 4 bases from J, with 10 bases between. This CDR3 contains 14 residues. CDR3 residues: CASSQAEGGTEAFF. CDR3 nucleotide sequence: TGTGCCAGCAGCCAAGCGGAGGGCGGCACTGAAGCTTTCTTT.

The rearrangement joins TRBV20-1 to TRBJ1-2; 7 bases agree with TRBD1. Losses at the gene ends were 6 bases for V and 8 bases for J; bases not matched to a gene: 9. The CDR3 totals 12 residues. The germline V gene has CDR1 DFQATT and CDR2 SNEGSKA (reference sequence). The CDR3 loop is CSAGDRVSGYTF. CDR3 DNA: TGCAGTGCCGGTGACAGGGTGAGCGGCTACACCTTC.

This clonotype has a handful of counts. The chain joins TRBV2 to TRBJ2-2, with 11 positions matching TRBD2. The germline V gene encodes CDR1 SNHLY and CDR2 FYNNEI. The CDR3 consists of 18 residues. After removal of 6 bases from V and 0 bases from J, the junction contained 9 bases not matched to a gene. The DNA for the CDR3 is TGTGCCAGCAGGTGGAGACTAGCGGGGTCCTCGAACACCGGGGAGCTGTTTTTT. This sequence encodes CASRWRLAGSSNTGELFF. Combining the CDR3 with reference TRBV2 and TRBJ2-2 gives the whole variable domain EPEVTQTPSHQVTQMGQEVILRCVPISNHLYFYWYRQILGQKVEFLVSFYNNEISEKSEIFDDQFSVERPDGSNFTLKIRSTKLEDSAMYFCASRWRLAGSSNTGELFFGEGSRLTVL.

In its sample, this clonotype was seen many times. The genes are TRBV4-1 and TRBJ1-4; the D gene is possibly TRBD1 (5 bases). Germline assignment: CDR1 MGHRA and CDR2 YSYEKL. There are 13 residues in the CDR3. V was cut by 4 bases and J by 8 bases, with 11 bases left in between. CDR3 sequence: CASSRLSGEKLFF. DNA for the CDR3: TGCGCCAGCAGCCGACTATCAGGGGAAAAACTGTTTTTT.

This clonotype was observed a few times. The V call is TRBV6-1, the J call TRBJ1-5, with D unclear. Per germline, CDR1 MNHNS and CDR2 SASEGT. With 2 bases removed from V and 4 bases from J, the gap between germline ends came to 15 bases. The CDR3 contains 16 residues. The CDR3 DNA reads as TGTGCCAGCAGTGAATCGGACCTAGGACTGAATCAGCCCCAGCATTTT. This encodes CASSESDLGLNQPQHF.

This chain connects TRBV2 to TRBJ1-2; D is perhaps TRBD1 (5 bases). Trimming removed 1 base from V and 0 bases from J, with 6 bases in between. The length of the CDR3 is 14 residues. Germline values: CDR1 SNHLY, CDR2 FYNNEI. CDR3 protein: CASSEDRTNYGYTF. CDR3 DNA: TGTGCCAGCAGTGAAGACAGGACTAACTATGGCTACACCTTC.

In its sample, this clonotype was seen many times. The chain combines TRBV28 with TRBJ1-6; D possibly corresponds to TRBD1 (5 bases). The length of the CDR3 is 15 residues. Trimming stripped 6 bases from V and 5 bases from J, with 14 bases between. Per germline, CDR1 MDHEN and CDR2 SYDVKM. This chain's CDR3 is CASRRGGGDNSPLHF. In DNA, the CDR3 is TGTGCCAGCAGGAGGGGTGGGGGGGATAATTCACCCCTCCACTTT.

This clonotype was seen at least ten times. The rearrangement joins TRBV9 to TRBJ2-5; 7 bases align to TRBD2. The trim removed 0 bases at V and 5 bases at J, leaving 7 bases unmatched. This CDR3 is built from 15 residues. In germline, CDR1 is SGDLS, CDR2 YYNGEE. This CDR3 reads CASSVVGGSTETQYF. In DNA form, the CDR3 reads TGTGCCAGCAGCGTAGTAGGCGGGAGTACGGAGACCCAGTACTTC. Filled out from reference TRBV9 and TRBJ2-5, the complete variable domain reads DSGVTQTPKHLITATGQRVTLRCSPRSGDLSVYWYQQSLDQGLQFLIQYYNGEERAKGNILERFSAQQFPDLHSELNLSSLELGDSALYFCASSVVGGSTETQYFGPGTRLLVL.

This clonotype was counted at least ten times. The rearrangement uses TRBV6-1 and TRBJ2-1; TRBD2 agrees at 10 bases. The CDR3 contains 15 residues. V shed 3 bases, J shed 14 bases, and the junction held 13 bases outside the gene matches. Germline lookup yields CDR1 MNHNS and CDR2 SASEGT. The CDR3 is CASSDASGGAESEFF. CDR3 DNA: TGTGCCAGCAGTGACGCGAGCGGGGGGGCCGAATCAGAGTTCTTC.

This clonotype was seen more than once but under ten times. The chain joins TRBV29-1 to TRBJ1-1; D gene ambiguous. Looked up from germline, CDR1 is SQVTM and CDR2 is ANQGSEA. CDR3 length: 12 amino acids. Trimming pared 7 bases from V and 3 bases from J, leaving 12 bases between. DNA of the CDR3: TGCAGCGCCCTCTGGGAAGACACTGAAGCTTTCTTT. This sequence encodes CSALWEDTEAFF.

This chain uses TRBV9 with TRBJ2-2; D assignment may be TRBD1 or TRBD2 (5 bases each). V lost 0 bases and J lost 4, with 10 bases in between. The CDR3 length is 15 residues. From germline, CDR1 is SGDLS and CDR2 YYNGEE. Here the CDR3 reads CASSVAAGTTGELFF. Written as DNA, the CDR3 is TGTGCCAGCAGCGTAGCTGCAGGGACCACCGGGGAGCTGTTTTTT.

The rearrangement joins TRBV12-3 or TRBV12-4 to TRBJ2-3; possible D gene TRBD1, 7 bases. The V gene lost 5 bases and the J gene lost 0 bases, with 15 bases spanning the gap. There are 16 residues in the CDR3. The CDR3 spells CASSGAGQSSTDTQYF. The CDR3 DNA follows: TGTGCCAGCAGTGGCGCGGGACAGAGTAGCACAGATACGCAGTATTTT.

In its sample, this clonotype was seen a few times. V gene TRBV20-1 combines with J gene TRBJ2-3; D is perhaps TRBD1 (6 bases). The CDR3 has 13 residues. With 7 bases removed from V and 0 bases from J, the gap between germline ends came to 11 bases. The germline V gene encodes CDR1 DFQATT and CDR2 SNEGSKA (reference sequence). This CDR3 is CSEVGQSTDTQYF. CDR3 DNA sequence: TGCAGTGAGGTTGGACAGAGCACAGATACGCAGTATTTT.

This clonotype was observed a handful of times. V is TRBV6-2 or TRBV6-3 and J is TRBJ2-1, with a possible D match to TRBD1 (5 bases). Trimming took off 2 bases at V and 0 bases at J, with 11 bases between the two ends. Germline values: CDR1 MNHEY, CDR2 SVGEGT. CDR3 size: 16 residues. The DNA of the CDR3 is TGTGCCAGCAGTTACCGTGGACAAAGCTCCTACAATGAGCAGTTCTTC. Translation: CASSYRGQSSYNEQFF.